A single sample gave rise to the 5 T cell receptor beta chains below, sequenced in a study of cytomegalovirus exposure and HLA in healthy donors. Sequencing was performed with immunoSEQ multiplex PCR; in TCRdb, only in-frame clones are kept and a portion is missing. Here the sample spans 150,000 to 170,000 clones, around 84% being singletons. Input material: PBMCs. The receptors stem from a human donor in good health.

This clone has just a few counts. This chain uses TRBV6-1 with TRBJ1-2, with a tentative D call TRBD1 (6 bases). In germline, CDR1 is MNHNS, CDR2 SASEGT. The V and J ends lost 5 bases and 4 bases respectively, with 11 bases between them. The CDR3 consists of 13 residues. The CDR3 nucleotides read TGTGCCAGCAGTACGGACAGTCCCTATGGCTACACCTTC. This sequence encodes CASSTDSPYGYTF.

The chain is built from TRBV6-5 and TRBJ1-3; D gene ambiguous. The CDR3 sequence is 14 residues long. Trimming left V 6 bases short and J 0 bases short, with 9 bases between. CDR1 and CDR2 (germline): MNHEY, SVGAGI. CDR3 protein: CASRPTASGNTIYF. The CDR3 region has the DNA TGTGCCAGCAGGCCAACAGCCTCTGGAAACACCATATATTTT.

This chain joins TRBV2 and TRBJ2-5, with 10 bases lining up with TRBD1. V was clipped by 3 bases and J by 5 bases; unmatched bases: 15. Germline CDR1 and CDR2: SNHLY and FYNNEI. CDR3 size: 18 residues. The CDR3 reads CASSDLMLGDRGYETQYF. In nucleotides, the CDR3 is TGTGCCAGCAGTGATTTAATGCTAGGGGACAGGGGTTACGAGACCCAGTACTTC.

The V gene is TRBV7-2, the J gene TRBJ2-1; 10 bases match TRBD2. Looked up from germline, CDR1 is SGHTA and CDR2 is FQGNSA. The CDR3 sequence is 16 residues long. V shed 1 base and J 6 bases; nucleotides not matched to a gene: 6. As DNA, the CDR3 is TGTGCCAGCAGCTTAGTAAGCGGGAGGGCTGGCAATGAGCAGTTCTTC. Protein product: CASSLVSGRAGNEQFF.

The chain is built from TRBV13 and TRBJ2-5; 10 bases align to TRBD2. The CDR3 is 13 amino acids. V was pared by 4 bases and J by 5 bases, with 1 base of the junction left unmatched. CDR1 PRHDT and CDR2 FYEKMQ come from the germline V gene (reference sequence). The CDR3 sequence: CASSSGLAETQYF. DNA of the CDR3: TGTGCCAGCAGCTCGGGACTAGCGGAGACCCAGTACTTC. Together with reference TRBV13 and TRBJ2-5, the CDR3 gives the full variable domain: AAGVIQSPRHLIKEKRETATLKCYPIPRHDTVYWYQQGPGQDPQFLISFYEKMQSDKGSIPDRFSAQQFSDYHSELNMSSLELGDSALYFCASSSGLAETQYFGPGTRLLVL.